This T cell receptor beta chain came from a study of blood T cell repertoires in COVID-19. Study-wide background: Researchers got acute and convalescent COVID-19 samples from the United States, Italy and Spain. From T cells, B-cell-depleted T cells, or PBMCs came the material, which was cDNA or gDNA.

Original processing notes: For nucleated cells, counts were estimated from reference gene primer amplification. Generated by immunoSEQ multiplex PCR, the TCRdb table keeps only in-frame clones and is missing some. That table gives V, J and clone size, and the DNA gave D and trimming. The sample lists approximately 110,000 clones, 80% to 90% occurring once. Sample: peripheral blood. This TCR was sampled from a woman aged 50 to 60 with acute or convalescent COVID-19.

CDR3 in amino acids: CASRSSGTRNNEQFF. The CDR3, as DNA: TGTGCCAGTAGAAGTAGCGGGACTAGGAACAATGAGCAGTTCTTC. The chain joins TRBV19 to TRBJ2-1; 8 bases match TRBD2. V trimming: 6 bases; J trimming: 5 bases; junction bases outside the gene matches: 9. Germline V gives CDR1 LNHDA, CDR2 SQIVND (reference sequence). CDR3 size: 15 residues.